The T cell receptor beta chain described here comes from a study of OX40 agonist ivuxolimab in advanced cancers. The method was immunoSEQ multiplex PCR; TCRdb's version includes in-frame clones alone and lacks a portion of them. Among some 60,000 clones, almost 95% were seen once, and the ten largest hold around 19%. Trimming shortened V by 3 bases and J by 6 bases, and 11 bases separated the two germline ends. Looked up from germline, CDR1 is MDHEN and CDR2 is SYDVKM. This CDR3 region has 13 residues. With regard to this clone: Its target is not known.

Study results and caveats: What antigens the expanded peripheral T cells recognized was never established. In general, CD8+ T cells held more expanded clones than CD4+ did, on average.

This rearrangement joins TRBV28 to TRBJ1-1, with TRBD1 as a possible D gene (5 bases). This clonotype was sampled from an adult with an advanced solid tumor such as melanoma, head and neck, liver or kidney cancer. Specimen: CD4+ or CD8+ T cells sorted from blood, collected in a trial of the OX40 agonist ivuxolimab. CDR3 in amino acids: CASSLPGIAEAFF. The DNA of the CDR3 is TGTGCCAGCAGTTTGCCAGGGATCGCTGAAGCTTTCTTT.